A selection of T cell receptor beta chains follows, all from one sample in a study of a mutant IDH1 vaccine in newly diagnosed glioma. Some clones are missing from TCRdb's copy, which holds only in-frame ones; the method was immunoSEQ multiplex PCR. Of about 35,000 clones listed, about 86% are singletons. Antigen specificity for these receptors is unknown. Sequences were derived from PBMCs, sampled from a glioma patient whose treatment included an IDH1 peptide vaccine. Source of these receptors: a woman in her thirties with glioma. The CDR3 runs from the conserved cysteine through the conserved F or W. D genes are given only for firm matches. Rows may omit the clone size; those that give it use once, few, many or a size class.

TRBV7-9,TRBJ1-2,TRBD1,NA,TGTGCCAGCAGCCCTAGGGGGACAGGGGATGGCTACACCTTC,CASSPRGTGDGYTF
TRBV4-1,TRBJ1-2,TRBD1,NA,TGCGCCAGCAGCCCCGCGACAGGGAGGAACTATGGCTACACCTTC,CASSPATGRNYGYTF
TRBV2,TRBJ1-2,NA,few,TGTGCCAGCAGTGTTAGCTATGGCTACACCTTC,CASSVSYGYTF
TRBV5-1,TRBJ2-1,NA,once,TGCGCCAGCAGCACTGGAGGGCCACGGAGCTCCTACAATGAGCAGTTCTTC,CASSTGGPRSSYNEQFF
TRBV27,TRBJ1-1,NA,NA,TGTGCCAGCAGTTTAGTAACGGGGATGGAAGCTTTCTTT,CASSLVTGMEAFF
TRBV27,TRBJ1-1,NA,NA,TGTGCCAGCAGTTTATCAGGCGTGGGCACTGAAGCTTTCTTT,CASSLSGVGTEAFF
TRBV5-6,TRBJ2-7,NA,once,TGTGCCAGCAGCTTGGGTGAGCTCTACGAGCAGTACTTC,CASSLGELYEQYF
TRBV5-6,TRBJ2-5,NA,NA,TGTGCCAGCAGCTTGACTAGGAGCGGGACCCAGTACTTC,CASSLTRSGTQYF
TRBV4-2,TRBJ1-5,NA,NA,TGTGCCAGCAGCCCAGAAGGTAGCAATCAGCCCCAGCATTTT,CASSPEGSNQPQHF
TRBV29-1,TRBJ1-2,TRBD1,NA,TGCAGCGGCGGACAGGGCCCTGACTATGGCTACACCTTC,CSGGQGPDYGYTF
TRBV11-2,TRBJ2-7,NA,NA,TGTGCCAGCAGCTTCAGGGCTCTCAGGGGTCCGGCCACTGGCGAGCAGTACTTC,CASSFRALRGPATGEQYF
TRBV7-2,TRBJ1-2,NA,NA,TGTGCCAGCACCCAAAGCGGGGAAGACTATGGCTACACCTTC,CASTQSGEDYGYTF
TRBV6-1,TRBJ1-1,NA,NA,TGTGCCCGCTGCGGGGGGTGGGGGCTCACTGAAGCTTTCTTT,CARCGGWGLTEAFF
TRBV6-6,TRBJ2-3,NA,NA,TGTGCCAGCAGTTACGCAGATACGCAGTATTTT,CASSYADTQYF
TRBV5-4,TRBJ1-2,NA,once,TGTGCCAGCAGCCCCAGGGGTCAAGGGAACTATGGCTACACCTTC,CASSPRGQGNYGYTF
TRBV5-1,TRBJ2-2,TRBD1,NA,TGCGCCAGCAGCTTGGAGACAGGGGCGAACACCGGGGAGCTGTTTTTT,CASSLETGANTGELFF
TRBV4-1,TRBJ1-2,TRBD1,NA,TGCGCCAGCAGCCTTGGGACAGTTACCTTCTATGGCTACACCTTC,CASSLGTVTFYGYTF
TRBV7-9,TRBJ2-7,NA,NA,TGTGCCAGCAGCCCGGGACACTCTTACGAGCAGTACTTC,CASSPGHSYEQYF
TRBV2,TRBJ2-3,TRBD2,few,TGTGCCAGCAGTGAATTGGCTAGCGGGGGGCACACAGATACGCAGTATTTT,CASSELASGGHTDTQYF
TRBV27,TRBJ2-7,NA,NA,TGTGCCAGCAGTTTATCCGGTAGCTACGAGCAGTACTTC,CASSLSGSYEQYF
TRBV9,TRBJ2-3,NA,once,TGTGCCAGCAGCGTAGGGAGCACAGATACGCAGTATTTT,CASSVGSTDTQYF
TRBV6-5,TRBJ1-4,NA,NA,TGTGCCAGCAGGTTCCTCGTTGCAACTAATGAAAAACTGTTTTTT,CASRFLVATNEKLFF
TRBV10-1,TRBJ1-1,NA,NA,TGCGCCAGCAGTGCTCGATGGGGAGAGGCTTTCTTT,CASSARWGEAFF
TRBV29-1,TRBJ2-5,TRBD2,NA,TGCAGCGTTGTCCCTTTCCGGGGGGGTTGGCAAGAGACCCAGTACTTC,CSVVPFRGGWQETQYF
TRBV29-1,TRBJ1-2,NA,NA,TGCAGCGTTGTGAGGGTGGGTGGCTACACCTTC,CSVVRVGGYTF
TRBV30,TRBJ1-3,NA,NA,TGTGCCTGGAGTGTGGAGCAGGTTCCCCGAAACACCATATATTTT,CAWSVEQVPRNTIYF
TRBV19,TRBJ1-1,TRBD1,NA,TGTGCCAGTAGTCCCAGACAGGGGGCGGACACTGAAGCTTTCTTT,CASSPRQGADTEAFF
TRBV5-1,TRBJ1-1,NA,NA,TGCGCCAGCAGCCGAGGGAGGTATCGCGCTTTCTTT,CASSRGRYRAFF
TRBV19,TRBJ1-1,NA,NA,TGTGCCAGTAGCCACCCTTACACTGAAGCTTTCTTT,CASSHPYTEAFF
TRBV4-1,TRBJ1-1,NA,NA,TGCGCCAGCAGCCTCGAAGTGGTCACTGAAGCTTTCTTT,CASSLEVVTEAFF
TRBV5-1,TRBJ1-4,NA,NA,TGCGCCAGCAGCTTGGGACGGCTGAATGAAAAACTGTTTTTT,CASSLGRLNEKLFF
TRBV27,TRBJ2-7,NA,NA,TGTGCCAGCAGTTTTTCGGGACTCTACGAGCAGTACTTC,CASSFSGLYEQYF
TRBV5-6,TRBJ2-3,NA,NA,TGTGCCAGCAGCATTGGGGGAACAGATACGCAGTATTTT,CASSIGGTDTQYF
TRBV18,TRBJ2-3,NA,NA,TGTGCCAGCTCGACCACCCGATCTAGCGAGAGCACAGATACGCAGTATTTT,CASSTTRSSESTDTQYF
TRBV15,TRBJ1-1,NA,NA,TGTGCCACCAGCCAAAACAGGAACACTGAAGCTTTCTTT,CATSQNRNTEAFF
TRBV7-9,TRBJ1-5,TRBD1,NA,TGTGCCAGCGGGGACGGACAGGGACAGCAGCCCCAGCATTTT,CASGDGQGQQPQHF
TRBV30,TRBJ1-3,NA,NA,TGTGCCTGGACAGGGTCTGGAAACACCATATATTTT,CAWTGSGNTIYF
TRBV7-6,TRBJ2-7,TRBD1,NA,TGTGCCAGCAGCTTCTCGGGACAGGGTACCGACGAGCAGTACTTC,CASSFSGQGTDEQYF
TRBV7-2,TRBJ2-5,NA,NA,TGTGCCAGCAGCCAAGAGTGGGGCCAAGAGACCCAGTACTTC,CASSQEWGQETQYF
TRBV7-6,TRBJ2-7,NA,NA,TGTGCCAGCAGCTTAGTTGGGGGCGGGTACGAGCAGTACTTC,CASSLVGGGYEQYF
TRBV4-1,TRBJ2-3,TRBD2,NA,TGCGCCAGCAGCCAAGTAGTCCCTCCAGCGGGGGACAACACAGATACGCAGTATTTT,CASSQVVPPAGDNTDTQYF
TRBV11-2,TRBJ2-6,NA,NA,TGTGCCAGCGGGGGGTTCCTTACTGGGGCCAACGTCCTGACTTTC,CASGGFLTGANVLTF
TRBV5-6,TRBJ1-5,NA,NA,TGTGCCAGCAACAATTGGGGTAATCAGCCCCAGCATTTT,CASNNWGNQPQHF
TRBV29-1,TRBJ1-2,TRBD1,NA,TGCAGCGTGACAGGGGGCCCGGGCTATGGCTACACCTTC,CSVTGGPGYGYTF
TRBV5-6,TRBJ1-1,NA,NA,TGTGCCAGCAGCTCTGCCGGGAGGACTGAAGCTTTCTTT,CASSSAGRTEAFF
TRBV2,TRBJ2-2,NA,few,TGTGCCAGCGGCCTGATTCGAAACACCGGGGAGCTGTTTTTT,CASGLIRNTGELFF
TRBV10-3,TRBJ1-3,TRBD1,few,TGTGCCATCAGTCGGACGACAGGGACTGGAAACACCATATATTTT,CAISRTTGTGNTIYF
TRBV2,TRBJ2-1,NA,NA,TGTGCCAGCCAGGACCGACTAGGCTCCTACAATGAGCAGTTCTTC,CASQDRLGSYNEQFF
TRBV30,TRBJ1-1,TRBD1,NA,TGTGCCTGGGACAGGGTGGGAGGGAACACTGAAGCTTTCTTT,CAWDRVGGNTEAFF
TRBV10-3,TRBJ2-1,NA,NA,TGTGCCATCAGTGAGTCTAGTGGTGAGCAGTTCTTC,CAISESSGEQFF
TRBV7-2,TRBJ2-4,TRBD2,NA,TGTGCCAGCAGCTTAGAGACTAGCGGGGGGGCCAAAAACATTCAGTACTTC,CASSLETSGGAKNIQYF
TRBV4-1,TRBJ2-7,TRBD1,NA,TGCGCCAGCAGCCGAGGGACAGGGCATGTTTACGAGCAGTACTTC,CASSRGTGHVYEQYF
TRBV2,TRBJ1-2,TRBD1,NA,TGTGCCAGCCGACAGGGTTCGATCGGAAATGGCTACACCTTC,CASRQGSIGNGYTF
TRBV6-1,TRBJ2-3,NA,NA,TGTGCCAGCAGTGAAGCATCTAGTAGGGCAGATACGCAGTATTTT,CASSEASSRADTQYF
TRBV2,TRBJ2-3,NA,NA,TGTGCCAGCACGGGGGACACAGATACGCAGTATTTT,CASTGDTDTQYF
TRBV5-1,TRBJ2-7,TRBD1,NA,TGCGCCAGCAGCTTGGGGCCCCGGCAGGGGGCCTACGAGCAGTACTTC,CASSLGPRQGAYEQYF
TRBV2,TRBJ1-6,NA,NA,TGTGCCAGCATCGGGGGGTATAATTCACCCCTCCACTTT,CASIGGYNSPLHF
TRBV4-1,TRBJ2-4,NA,NA,TGCGCCAGCAGCCAAGGGGCATTGACACAGATAGCCAAAAACATTCAGTACTTC,CASSQGALTQIAKNIQYF
TRBV4-2,TRBJ1-6,TRBD1,NA,TGTGCCAGCAGCCAAGATCCCGGGACAGTTAATTCACCCCTCCACTTT,CASSQDPGTVNSPLHF